This entry lists 20 T cell receptor beta chains sequenced from one sample in a study of OX40 agonist ivuxolimab in advanced cancers. Sequencing was performed with immunoSEQ multiplex PCR; in TCRdb, only in-frame clones are kept and a portion is missing. The sample consists of around 50,000 clones, nearly 85% of them appearing once. Sample: CD4+ or CD8+ T cells sorted from blood, taken in a trial of the OX40 agonist ivuxolimab. The receptors derive from an adult with an advanced solid tumor such as melanoma, head and neck, liver or kidney cancer.

The gene calls are TRBV18 and TRBJ1-3; 8 bases are a match to TRBD1. This CDR3 spans 14 amino acids. Trimming cost V 5 bases and J 0 bases; bases outside gene matches: 0. The germline CDR1 and CDR2 sequences are KGHSH and LQKENI. The CDR3 DNA reads TGTGCCAGCTCAGGACAGGGCTCTGGAAACACCATATATTTT. Amino acids: CASSGQGSGNTIYF. Based on the CDR3 plus reference TRBV18 and TRBJ1-3, the full variable domain is NAGVMQNPRHLVRRRGQEARLRCSPMKGHSHVYWYRQLPEEGLKFMVYLQKENIIDESGMPKERFSAEFPKEGPSILRIQQVVRGDSAAYFCASSGQGSGNTIYFGEGSWLTVV.

The V and J genes are TRBV11-2 and TRBJ2-1; D gene unclear. The CDR3 loop spans 14 amino acids. The V gene's germline CDR1 is SGHAT and CDR2 FQNNGV. With 6 bases removed from V and 5 bases from J, the gap between germline ends came to 14 bases. The CDR3 sequence: CASSSKPRDNEQFF. The CDR3 DNA reads as TGTGCCAGCAGTAGTAAACCCAGAGACAATGAGCAGTTCTTC.

The rearrangement joins TRBV5-1 to TRBJ1-1; D might be TRBD1 (5 bases). The germline CDR1 and CDR2 sequences are SGHRS and YFSETQ. The V end was cut by 6 bases, the J end by 4 bases, with 13 bases between. The CDR3 extends over 13 amino acids. CDR3 sequence: CASTSGVGTEAFF. The CDR3 DNA reads as TGCGCCAGCACCTCGGGGGTGGGCACTGAAGCTTTCTTT.

The chain has TRBV18 and TRBJ1-1; 9 bases align to TRBD1. The CDR3 has 19 amino acids. In germline, CDR1 is KGHSH, CDR2 LQKENI. The J segment lost 3 bases and the V segment lost 1 base, leaving 15 bases of the junction unmatched. The CDR3 spells CASSPLSLATGGRDTEAFF. The CDR3, as DNA: TGTGCCAGCTCACCACTAAGTTTAGCGACAGGGGGACGAGACACTGAAGCTTTCTTT.

Note on this clone: Other DNA variants within this sample encode the same CDR3. V and J are TRBV11-2 and TRBJ2-3; D gene uncertain. The germline V gene encodes CDR1 SGHAT and CDR2 FQNNGV. CDR3 length: 14 amino acids. Trimming left V 1 base short and J 3 bases short, with 8 bases between. The CDR3 bases are TGTGCCAGCAGCTTAGCGCGCGGTACAGATACGCAGTATTTT. It encodes CASSLARGTDTQYF.

This chain connects TRBV5-1 to TRBJ2-1; D call uncertain. V was pared by 4 bases and J by 5 bases, with 10 bases between. This CDR3 is 13 amino acids long. CDR1 SGHRS and CDR2 YFSETQ come from the germline V gene. DNA of the CDR3: TGCGCCAGCAGCCCAAGACCCCACAATGAGCAGTTCTTC. It yields the protein CASSPRPHNEQFF.

CDR3 residues: CSVGGLDRAMTF. The CDR3 DNA reads TGCAGCGTTGGGGGGTTGGACAGGGCGATGACCTTC. This chain joins TRBV29-1 and TRBJ1-2; 8 bases map to TRBD1. Germline assignment: CDR1 SQVTM and CDR2 ANQGSEA. This CDR3 is built from 12 residues. V shed 4 bases and J 14 bases; nucleotides not matched to a gene: 12.

This rearrangement joins TRBV19 to TRBJ2-5, with 7 bases that match TRBD1. CDR1 is LNHDA and CDR2 is SQIVND in the germline V gene (reference sequence). This CDR3 is 14 amino acids long. V lost 1 base and J lost 6; bases outside the gene matches: 5. The CDR3 DNA reads TGTGCCAGTAGTATAGCCCGGGACAGCCAGACCCAGTACTTC. This gives the protein CASSIARDSQTQYF.

CDR3: CASSLNRGRDTEAFF. The CDR3 nucleotides are TGTGCCAGCTCACTTAACAGGGGGCGAGACACTGAAGCTTTCTTT. The chain has TRBV18 and TRBJ1-1; 9 positions match TRBD1. Germline V CDR1 and CDR2: KGHSH, LQKENI. The length of the CDR3 is 15 residues. V shed 4 bases and J 3 bases; nucleotides not matched to a gene: 6.

DNA of the CDR3: TGTGCCAGCTCACCACCGGACAGGGCCTTTTATGGCTACACCTTC. It yields the protein CASSPPDRAFYGYTF. V and J are TRBV18 and TRBJ1-2; TRBD1 aligns across 8 bases. Germline CDR1 KGHSH, CDR2 LQKENI. This CDR3 is built from 15 residues. Losses at the gene ends were 0 bases for V and 5 bases for J; bases not matched to a gene: 5. Complete variable domain (other parts from reference TRBV18 and TRBJ1-2): NAGVMQNPRHLVRRRGQEARLRCSPMKGHSHVYWYRQLPEEGLKFMVYLQKENIIDESGMPKERFSAEFPKEGPSILRIQQVVRGDSAAYFCASSPPDRAFYGYTFGSGTRLTVV.

The chain couples TRBV7-8 to TRBJ2-7, with 7 bases that match TRBD1. With V trimmed by 5 bases and J by 0 bases, 4 bases remained unmatched. The germline V gene has CDR1 SGHVS and CDR2 FQNEAQ. CDR3 length: 14 residues. CDR3 sequence (DNA): TGTGCCAGCAGCCCTGACAGGGTCTCCTACGAGCAGTACTTC. Its translation: CASSPDRVSYEQYF.

The V and J genes are TRBV4-2 and TRBJ1-1, with 7 bases aligning to TRBD1. Trimming removed 3 bases from V and 4 bases from J; junction bases left unmatched: 5. The germline V gene has CDR1 LGHNA and CDR2 YNFKEQ. This CDR3 has 14 amino acids. Here the CDR3 reads CASSQPTGFTEAFF. The DNA of the CDR3 is TGTGCCAGCAGCCAGCCGACAGGGTTCACTGAAGCTTTCTTT.

J is TRBJ2-3 and V is TRBV7-3; 7 nucleotides align to TRBD2. Germline V gene sequence: CDR1 SGHTA, CDR2 FQGTGA. V gave up 4 bases and J gave up 0 bases; unmatched junction bases: 4. The CDR3 totals 15 residues. CDR3 sequence (DNA): TGTGCCAGCAGCTCTAGCGGTTCTAGCACAGATACGCAGTATTTT. It codes for CASSSSGSSTDTQYF.

This clone was observed a few times. V usage is TRBV11-3 and J usage is TRBJ1-6; D perhaps matches TRBD1 (5 bases). The CDR3 is 13 residues long. V dropped 5 bases and J dropped 13 bases, with 15 bases sitting between them. Germline CDR1 is SGHNT and CDR2 is YENEEA. The CDR3 DNA reads as TGTGCCAGCAGCGTGGGGGGGGGTTCCCCCCTCCACTTT. Translated, it gives CASSVGGGSPLHF.

The chain joins TRBV7-2 to TRBJ1-4; no clear D. The CDR3 covers 15 residues. V gave up 5 bases and J gave up 0 bases, with 10 bases separating them. Germline V gene lookup returns CDR1 SGHTA and CDR2 FQGNSA. In nucleotides, the CDR3 is TGTGCCAGCAGCAAAGACCGATCAACTAATGAAAAACTGTTTTTT. Residues: CASSKDRSTNEKLFF. Variable domain in full (rest from reference TRBV7-2 and TRBJ1-4): GAGVSQSPSNKVTEKGKDVELRCDPISGHTALYWYRQSLGQGLEFLIYFQGNSAPDKSGLPSDRFSAERTGGSVSTLTIQRTQQEDSAVYLCASSKDRSTNEKLFFGSGTQLSVL.

This chain joins TRBV7-2 and TRBJ2-2; D unclear. V was trimmed by 0 bases and J by 0 bases, leaving 2 bases between them. CDR3 length equals 14 residues. Germline assignment: CDR1 SGHTA and CDR2 FQGNSA. The CDR3 DNA follows: TGTGCCAGCAGCTTAGCCGCGAACACCGGGGAGCTGTTTTTT. This encodes CASSLAANTGELFF.

The rearrangement joins TRBV6-1 to TRBJ2-1; 12 bases fit TRBD2. The CDR3 covers 15 residues. Germline lookup yields CDR1 MNHNS and CDR2 SASEGT. Germline trimming cut 2 bases from V and 6 bases from J; bases unmatched to any gene: 2. The CDR3: CASSELTSGSNEQFF. Written as DNA, the CDR3 is TGTGCCAGCAGTGAACTGACTAGCGGGAGCAATGAGCAGTTCTTC.

This chain connects TRBV5-1 to TRBJ2-7; D possibly matches TRBD1 or TRBD2 (5 bases each). This CDR3 has 16 amino acids. CDR1 is SGHRS and CDR2 is YFSETQ in the germline V gene. The V and J ends lost 0 bases and 0 bases respectively, with 13 bases between them. CDR3 sequence (DNA): TGCGCCAGCAGCTTGGGAGGGGCCCGGGGCTCCTACGAGCAGTACTTC. Its protein product is CASSLGGARGSYEQYF.

The CDR3 protein is CASSRRDGPNYGYTF. In DNA form, the CDR3 reads TGTGCCAGTAGTAGAAGGGACGGTCCTAACTATGGCTACACCTTC. The J gene is TRBJ1-2, the V gene TRBV19; a weak D match, TRBD1 (5 bases). Between the trimmed V and J ends, which lost 4 bases and 0 bases, there was a span of 12 bases. This CDR3 is 15 amino acids long. The germline gives CDR1 LNHDA, CDR2 SQIVND (reference sequence). The variable domain in full, with the rest retrieved from reference TRBV19 and TRBJ1-2, is DGGITQSPKYLFRKEGQNVTLSCEQNLNHDAMYWYRQDPGQGLRLIYYSQIVNDFQKGDIAEGYSVSREKKESFPLTVTSAQKNPTAFYLCASSRRDGPNYGYTFGSGTRLTVV.

This clone has only one observation. The chain employs TRBV7-9 and TRBJ2-7; D not certain. Per germline, CDR1 SEHNR and CDR2 FQNEAQ (reference sequence). Trimming removed 4 bases at V and 3 bases at J, with 7 bases between. CDR3 length: 12 amino acids. The CDR3 DNA sequence: TGTGCCAGCAGCTCCGATGTCTACGAGCAGTACTTC. Translation gives CASSSDVYEQYF.